This TCR beta chain stems from a study of T-cell reconstitution after alpha-beta-depleted transplantation in children. The TCRbeta library was prepared with unique molecular identifiers. Using its own MiXCR run on the PCR reads, TCRdb lists one record per CDR3 protein. The sample shows approximately 510,000 distinct CDR3 sequences, roughly 18% of them seen only once. Trimming shortened V by 4 bases and J by 10 bases, and 19 bases separated the two germline ends. CDR3 size: 14 residues. Germline V lookup: CDR1 LGHDT, CDR2 YNNKEL (reference sequence). This receptor was taken from a human donor who donated a stem cell graft to a child with acute lymphoblastic leukemia. The chain employs TRBV3-1 and TRBJ1-2; no clear D gene. Here the sequenced sample was PBMCs from the stem cell graft donor, taken from the stem cell graft. This CDR3 reads CASSLRMRVSDYTF. For the CDR3, the DNA is TGTGCCAGCAGCCTGCGCATGAGGGTTTCGGACTACACCTTC. Full variable domain (missing parts from reference TRBV3-1 and TRBJ1-2): DTAVSQTPKYLVTQMGNDKSIKCEQNLGHDTMYWYKQDSKKFLKIMFSYNNKELIINETVPNRFSPKSPDKAHLNLHINSLELGDSAVYFCASSLRMRVSDYTFGSGTRLTVV.